This TCR beta chain emerged from a study of blood T cell repertoires in COVID-19. The overall study: T cells, B-cell-depleted T cells, or PBMCs provided the cDNA or gDNA that served as material.

The CDR3 runs 13 residues. CDR1 SQVTM and CDR2 ANQGSEA come from the germline V gene. The V end lost 3 bases, the J end lost 5 bases, and 11 bases lay between the germline ends. Sequencing was performed with immunoSEQ multiplex PCR; in TCRdb, only in-frame clones are kept and a portion is missing. This sample carries just under 60,000 clones, around 73% of them seen once, and the ten largest clones take roughly 13%. The sample comprised peripheral blood. The TCR sequence derives from an elderly man with acute or convalescent COVID-19. The chain links TRBV29-1 to TRBJ2-1, with D unclear. For the CDR3, the DNA is TGCAGCGTTGATACCAGTCTGGACAATGAGCAGTTCTTC. This encodes CSVDTSLDNEQFF.